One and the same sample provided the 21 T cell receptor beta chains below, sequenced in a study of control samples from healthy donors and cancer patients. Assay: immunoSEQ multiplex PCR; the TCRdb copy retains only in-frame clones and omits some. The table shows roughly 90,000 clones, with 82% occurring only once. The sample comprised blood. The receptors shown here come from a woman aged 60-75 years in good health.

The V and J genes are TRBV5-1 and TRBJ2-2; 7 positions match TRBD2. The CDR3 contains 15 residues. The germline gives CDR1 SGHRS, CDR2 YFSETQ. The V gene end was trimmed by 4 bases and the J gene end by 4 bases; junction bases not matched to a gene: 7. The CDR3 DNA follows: TGCGCCAGCAGCGGGGGTGCGGGAGCCACCGGGGAGCTGTTTTTT. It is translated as CASSGGAGATGELFF.

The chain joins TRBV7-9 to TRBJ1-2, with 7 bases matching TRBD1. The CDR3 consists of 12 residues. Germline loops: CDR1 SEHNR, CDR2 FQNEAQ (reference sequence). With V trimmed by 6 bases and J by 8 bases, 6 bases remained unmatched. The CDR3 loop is CASRRDRVGYTF. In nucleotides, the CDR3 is TGTGCCAGCAGACGAGACAGGGTCGGCTACACCTTC.

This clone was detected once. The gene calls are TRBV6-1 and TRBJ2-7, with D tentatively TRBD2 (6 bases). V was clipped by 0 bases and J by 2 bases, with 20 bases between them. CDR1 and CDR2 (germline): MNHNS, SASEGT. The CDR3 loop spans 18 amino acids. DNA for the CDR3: TGTGCCAGCAGTGAAGCGCTCGTAGGAGGGGCTTCTACCTACGAGCAGTACTTC. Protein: CASSEALVGGASTYEQYF.

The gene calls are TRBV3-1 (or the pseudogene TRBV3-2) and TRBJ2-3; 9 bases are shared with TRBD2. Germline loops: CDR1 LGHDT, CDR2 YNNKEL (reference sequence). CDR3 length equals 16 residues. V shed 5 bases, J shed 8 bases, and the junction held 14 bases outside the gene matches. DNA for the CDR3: TGTGCCAGCAGCTCCCCTAGCGGGACTGTTGAGGGTACGCAGTATTTT. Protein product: CASSSPSGTVEGTQYF.

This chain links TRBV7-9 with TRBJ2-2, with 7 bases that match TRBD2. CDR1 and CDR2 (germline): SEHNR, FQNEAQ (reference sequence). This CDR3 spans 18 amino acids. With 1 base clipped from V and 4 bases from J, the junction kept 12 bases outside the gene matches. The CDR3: CASSLGTFGRAPTGELFF. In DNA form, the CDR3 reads TGTGCCAGCAGCTTAGGAACCTTTGGGAGGGCCCCCACCGGGGAGCTGTTTTTT. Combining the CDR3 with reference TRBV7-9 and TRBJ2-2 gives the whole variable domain DTGVSQNPRHKITKRGQNVTFRCDPISEHNRLYWYRQTLGQGPEFLTYFQNEAQLEKSRLLSDRFSAERPKGSFSTLEIQRTEQGDSAMYLCASSLGTFGRAPTGELFFGEGSRLTVL.

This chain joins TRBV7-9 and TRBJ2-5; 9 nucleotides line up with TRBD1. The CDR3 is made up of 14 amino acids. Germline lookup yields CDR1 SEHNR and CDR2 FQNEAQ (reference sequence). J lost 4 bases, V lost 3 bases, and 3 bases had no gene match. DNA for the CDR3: TGTGCCAGCAGCTTTCCGACAGGGGGAGAGACCCAGTACTTC. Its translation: CASSFPTGGETQYF.

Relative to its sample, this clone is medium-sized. The CDR3 reads CASTGASSYNEQFF. Written as DNA, the CDR3 is TGTGCCAGCACAGGGGCCAGCTCCTACAATGAGCAGTTCTTC. The chain joins TRBV2 to TRBJ2-1, with D maybe TRBD1 (6 bases). The CDR3 has 14 amino acids. The V and J ends lost 7 bases and 0 bases respectively, with 10 bases between them. Germline CDR1 SNHLY, CDR2 FYNNEI.

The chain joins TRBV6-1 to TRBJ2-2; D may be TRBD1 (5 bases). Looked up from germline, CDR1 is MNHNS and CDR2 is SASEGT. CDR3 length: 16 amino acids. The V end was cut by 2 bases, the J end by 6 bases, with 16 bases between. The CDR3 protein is CASSELVGVGAGELFF. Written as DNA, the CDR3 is TGTGCCAGCAGTGAATTGGTAGGGGTTGGCGCCGGGGAGCTGTTTTTT.

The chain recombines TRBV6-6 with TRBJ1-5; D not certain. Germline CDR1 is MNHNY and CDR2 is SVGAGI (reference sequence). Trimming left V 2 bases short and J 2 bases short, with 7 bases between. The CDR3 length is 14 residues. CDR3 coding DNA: TGTGCCAGCAGTTACCGGGAGGGCAATCAGCCCCAGCATTTT. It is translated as CASSYREGNQPQHF.

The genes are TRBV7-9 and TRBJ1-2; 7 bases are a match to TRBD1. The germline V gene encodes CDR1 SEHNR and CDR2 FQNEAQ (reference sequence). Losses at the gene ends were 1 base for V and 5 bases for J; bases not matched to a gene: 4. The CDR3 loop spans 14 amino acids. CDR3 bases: TGTGCCAGCAGCTTAGAGGTCAGGGGGTATGGCTACACCTTC. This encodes CASSLEVRGYGYTF.

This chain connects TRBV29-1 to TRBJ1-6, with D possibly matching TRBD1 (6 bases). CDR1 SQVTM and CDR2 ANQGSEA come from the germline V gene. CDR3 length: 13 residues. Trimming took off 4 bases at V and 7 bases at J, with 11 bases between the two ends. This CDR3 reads CSVASGTNSPLHF. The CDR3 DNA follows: TGCAGCGTTGCTTCAGGGACAAATTCACCCCTCCACTTT.

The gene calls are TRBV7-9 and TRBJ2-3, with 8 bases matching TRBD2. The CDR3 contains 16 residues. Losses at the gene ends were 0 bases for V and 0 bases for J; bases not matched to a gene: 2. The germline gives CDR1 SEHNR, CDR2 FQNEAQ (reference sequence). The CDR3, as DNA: TGTGCCAGCAGCTTAGCCCCTAGCGGGAGCACAGATACGCAGTATTTT. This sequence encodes CASSLAPSGSTDTQYF.

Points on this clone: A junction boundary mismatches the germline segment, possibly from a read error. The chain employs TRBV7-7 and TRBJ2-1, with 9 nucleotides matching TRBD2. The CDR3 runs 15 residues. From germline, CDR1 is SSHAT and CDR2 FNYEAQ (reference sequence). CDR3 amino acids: CASSPLAGAGNEQFF. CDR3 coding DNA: TGTGCTAGCAGCCCCTTAGCGGGAGCGGGCAATGAGCAGTTCTTC.

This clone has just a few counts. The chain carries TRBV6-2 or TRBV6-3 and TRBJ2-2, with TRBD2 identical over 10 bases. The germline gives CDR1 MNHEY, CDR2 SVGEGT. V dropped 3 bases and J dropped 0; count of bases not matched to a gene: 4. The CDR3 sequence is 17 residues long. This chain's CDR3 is CASSYILAGTNTGELFF. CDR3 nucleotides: TGTGCCAGCAGTTATATACTAGCGGGGACGAACACCGGGGAGCTGTTTTTT.

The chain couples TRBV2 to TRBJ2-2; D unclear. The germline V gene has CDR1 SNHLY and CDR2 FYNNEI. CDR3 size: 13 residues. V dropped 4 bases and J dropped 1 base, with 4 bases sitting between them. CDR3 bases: TGTGCCAGCAGTGCAAGGAACACCGGGGAGCTGTTTTTT. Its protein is CASSARNTGELFF.

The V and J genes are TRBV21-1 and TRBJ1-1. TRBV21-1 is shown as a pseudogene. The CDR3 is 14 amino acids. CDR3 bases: TGTGCCAGCAGCAAAGGAGGGAGGAACACTGAAGCTTTCTTT. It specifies CASSKGGRNTEAFF.

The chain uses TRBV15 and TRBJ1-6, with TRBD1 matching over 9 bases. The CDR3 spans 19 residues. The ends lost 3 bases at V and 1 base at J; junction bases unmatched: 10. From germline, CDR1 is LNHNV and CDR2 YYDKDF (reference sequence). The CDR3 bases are TGTGCCACCAGCAGTTCTAGGACAGGGGTTTGGTCCTATAATTCACCCCTCCACTTT. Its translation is CATSSSRTGVWSYNSPLHF.

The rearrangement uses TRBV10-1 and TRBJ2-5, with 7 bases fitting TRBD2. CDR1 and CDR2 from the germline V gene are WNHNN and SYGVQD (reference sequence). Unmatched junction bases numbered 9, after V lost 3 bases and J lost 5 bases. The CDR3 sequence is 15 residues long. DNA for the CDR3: TGCGCCAGCAGTGAAAGGGGCAGCGGGATGGAGACCCAGTACTTC. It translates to CASSERGSGMETQYF.

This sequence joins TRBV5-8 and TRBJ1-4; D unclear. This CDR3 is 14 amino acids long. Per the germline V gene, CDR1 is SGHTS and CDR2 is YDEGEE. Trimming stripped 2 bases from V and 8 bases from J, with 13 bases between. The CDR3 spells CASSFWAAEEKLFF. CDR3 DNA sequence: TGTGCCAGCAGCTTTTGGGCAGCCGAGGAAAAACTGTTTTTT.

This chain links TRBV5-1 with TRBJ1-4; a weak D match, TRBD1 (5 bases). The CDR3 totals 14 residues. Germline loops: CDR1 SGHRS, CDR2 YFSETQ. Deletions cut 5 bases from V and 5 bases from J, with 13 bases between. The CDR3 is CASRGTTANEKLFF. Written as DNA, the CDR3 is TGCGCCAGCAGAGGGACCACGGCGAATGAAAAACTGTTTTTT. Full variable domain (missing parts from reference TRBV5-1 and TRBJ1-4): KAGVTQTPRYLIKTRGQQVTLSCSPISGHRSVSWYQQTPGQGLQFLFEYFSETQRNKGNFPGRFSGRQFSNSRSEMNVSTLELGDSALYLCASRGTTANEKLFFGSGTQLSVL.

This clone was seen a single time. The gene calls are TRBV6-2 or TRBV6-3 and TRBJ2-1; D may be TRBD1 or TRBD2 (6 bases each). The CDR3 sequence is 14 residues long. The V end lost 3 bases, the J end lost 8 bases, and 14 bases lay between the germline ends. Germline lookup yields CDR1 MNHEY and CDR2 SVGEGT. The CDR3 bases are TGTGCCAGCAGTTATGGGGGGCGCGCCGATGAGCAGTTCTTC. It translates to CASSYGGRADEQFF.